This T cell receptor (beta chain) stems from a study of T cell responses to AZD1222 COVID-19 vaccine. A remark on this clone: Its target is unknown.

General study results and limits: Spike was spanned by vaccine-associated CD4 TCRs, which were dominant at 160-218 and 743-854.

Assay: immunoSEQ multiplex PCR; the TCRdb copy retains only in-frame clones and omits some. The table includes roughly 120,000 clones, around nine tenths detected once. The CDR3 has 16 amino acids. The trim removed 0 bases at V and 5 bases at J, leaving 6 bases unmatched. Germline lookup yields CDR1 LNHNV and CDR2 YYDKDF (reference sequence). The sequence was collected from an adult in good health. This specimen consisted of peripheral blood, obtained on day 0 of AZD1222 vaccination. V gene TRBV15 combines with J gene TRBJ2-5; 10 nucleotides line up with TRBD2. The CDR3 loop reads CATSRDGAGGGETQYF. CDR3 bases: TGTGCCACCAGCAGAGATGGAGCGGGAGGGGGGGAGACCCAGTACTTC.